This TCR beta chain was profiled in a study of siplizumab effects on memory and regulatory T cells. Whole-study findings and limits: Naive-or-memory phenotypes were unassignable for roughly 80-95% of proliferating CD4+ or CD8+ clones. There appeared to be greater diversity in naive T cells than in memory cells, and naive T cells seemed major contributors to the alloresponse. Unstimulated subsets accounted for the mapping of only a minor share of the clones that were alloreactive. Whether proliferating Tregs in siplizumab cultures suppress was not functionally confirmed.

About this clone: What it binds is unknown.

Germline V CDR1 and CDR2: SGHAT, FQNNGV. The CDR3 is made up of 16 amino acids. V lost 8 bases, J lost 2 bases, and 9 bases stayed unmatched. Method: immunoSEQ multiplex PCR; TCRdb's copy keeps in-frame clones and lacks some. Among 90,000 to 110,000 clones, 85% to 95% were seen once, and the ten largest hold 0.25% to 0.35%. The sample was CD4+ T cells sorted from blood. The chain employs TRBV11-2 and TRBJ2-3; 11 nucleotides agree with TRBD2. This sequence was found in a human donor in good health. The CDR3 nucleotides read TGTGCCAGCCGGAGGCTAGCGGGGGGCCTCACAGATACGCAGTATTTT. Protein: CASRRLAGGLTDTQYF.